These 30 T cell receptor beta chains came from one sample sequenced in a study of tumor-infiltrating lymphocytes in primary liver carcinoma. RNA was extracted from whole blood without cell sorting, alongside germline DNA. A primer matching the constant region was used to make TCR beta cDNA from approximately 500 ng of total RNA. ARM-PCR was slightly modified, and three nested multiplex PCR rounds with it gave rise to the TCR beta libraries. The study ran its first two PCR rounds for nine to eleven cycles each, using TRBV1-TRBV30 forward primers and a C-beta reverse primer. TCRdb fed the multiplex PCR reads into MiXCR, producing one record per CDR3 protein. The repertoire holds just over 300,000 distinct CDR3 sequences, with about 50% as singletons. Sequencing used peripheral blood. These receptors all stem from a woman aged 25-40 years with primary liver carcinoma and hepatitis B virus infection.

This clonotype has a count of ten or more. V gene TRBV12-3 or TRBV12-4 combines with J gene TRBJ1-5; possible D gene TRBD1, 6 bases. The V and J ends lost 5 bases and 4 bases respectively, with 15 bases between them. This CDR3 comprises 15 residues. The CDR3 DNA reads as TGTGCCAGCAGTCACGAGGGGGGGGCTAATCAGCCCCAGCATTTT. Its translation: CASSHEGGANQPQHF.

As concerns this clonotype: A much bigger clone sits one base away, suggesting this may be a read error. The chain combines TRBV11-2 with TRBJ2-3; D gene unclear. With 7 bases removed from V and 2 bases from J, the gap between germline ends came to 10 bases. The CDR3 runs to 13 residues. CDR1 is SGHAT and CDR2 is FQNNGV in the germline V gene. The CDR3 DNA sequence: TGTGCCAGCAACTCCCCAAACACAGATACGCAGTATTTT. Residues: CASNSPNTDTQYF.

In the case of this clonotype: Germline is not matched at one junction end, which may reflect a read error. V is TRBV11-2 and J is TRBJ2-2; 7 nucleotides agree with TRBD1. This CDR3 is built from 15 residues. Germline-derived CDR1 and CDR2 are SGHAT and FQNNGV. Here the CDR3 reads CASRYTGANTGELFF. CDR3 nucleotide sequence: TGTGCCAGCAGATATACAGGGGCGAACACCGGGGAGTTGTTTTTT. Based on the CDR3 plus reference TRBV11-2 and TRBJ2-2, the full variable domain is EAGVAQSPRYKIIEKRQSVAFWCNPISGHATLYWYQQILGQGPKLLIQFQNNGVVDDSQLPKDRFSAERLKGVDSTLKIQPAKLEDSAVYLCASRYTGANTGELFFGEGSRLTVL.

Concerning this clonotype: One junction end does not reproduce the germline sequence, and a read error may be involved. This chain uses TRBV11-2 with TRBJ2-2, with D possibly TRBD2 on 5 matching bases. The CDR3 runs 16 residues. Germline loops: CDR1 SGHAT, CDR2 FQNNGV. CDR3 nucleotide sequence: TGTGCCAGCAGCTTTACCGGGATGGGTAACACCGGGGAGCCGTTTTTT. It specifies CASSFTGMGNTGEPFF.

The chain combines TRBV29-1 with TRBJ2-2; TRBD2 agrees at 9 bases. Germline assignment: CDR1 SQVTM and CDR2 ANQGSEA. V shed 8 bases and J 2 bases; nucleotides not matched to a gene: 9. This CDR3 contains 15 residues. The DNA of the CDR3 is TGCAGCATTGGGACTAGCAGAAGTAACACCGGGGAGCTGTTTTTT. It codes for CSIGTSRSNTGELFF.

The rearrangement uses TRBV14 and TRBJ2-5; 8 nucleotides line up with TRBD2. J gave up 3 bases and V 4 bases, and 7 bases lay outside the gene matches. Germline-derived CDR1 and CDR2 are SGHDN and FVKESK. The CDR3 is 15 amino acids. CDR3 region: CASSRLGLGEETQYF. CDR3 nucleotides: TGTGCCAGCAGCCGCCTGGGACTAGGAGAAGAGACCCAGTACTTC.

This clonotype was counted only a few times. The V call is TRBV7-3, the J call TRBJ2-1, with D maybe TRBD1 (6 bases). Per germline, CDR1 SGHTA and CDR2 FQGTGA. V was clipped by 5 bases and J by 3 bases, with 20 bases between them. CDR3 length: 17 amino acids. The CDR3 coding sequence is TGTGCCAGCAGCCAAGGGGGTGTGCAGCCCGGCTACAATGAGCAGTTCTTC. Protein product: CASSQGGVQPGYNEQFF.

This rearrangement joins TRBV28 to TRBJ2-1; 13 nucleotides agree with TRBD2. Germline trimming cut 8 bases from V and 6 bases from J; bases unmatched to any gene: 7. Germline V gene sequence: CDR1 MDHEN, CDR2 SYDVKM. There are 15 residues in the CDR3. Written as DNA, the CDR3 is TGTGCCAGCGACGTCCGGACTAGCGGGAGCAATGAGCAGTTCTTC. It yields the protein CASDVRTSGSNEQFF.

As to this clonotype: The junction and the germline gene differ at one end; a read error may be behind it. The chain has TRBV12-3 or TRBV12-4 and TRBJ2-2, with D perhaps TRBD2 (6 bases). The CDR3 consists of 15 residues. The CDR3 DNA is TGTGCCAGCAGTTTATTCGGGGTAGCCATCGGGGGGCTGTTTTTT. It specifies CASSLFGVAIGGLFF.

The chain carries TRBV6-2 or TRBV6-3 and TRBJ2-7; D not resolved. This CDR3 has 13 amino acids. The V and J ends lost 4 bases and 3 bases respectively, with 10 bases between them. Germline CDR1 MNHEY, CDR2 SVGEGT. The DNA of the CDR3 is TGTGCCAGCAGTTTCTTGGACGACTACGAGCAGTACTTC. Its protein is CASSFLDDYEQYF.

This clonotype has a handful of counts. V and J are TRBV6-1 and TRBJ1-6, with D perhaps matching TRBD1 (6 bases). V was clipped by 5 bases and J by 7 bases, with 24 bases between them. Germline CDR1 MNHNS, CDR2 SASEGT. This CDR3 is built from 18 residues. The CDR3 sequence: CASSQSAGAMVLNSPLHF. The CDR3 nucleotides read TGTGCCAGCAGTCAGTCAGCAGGGGCTATGGTGTTGAATTCACCCCTCCACTTT.

This clonotype was seen only once. One end of the junction does not line up with germline, which may come from a read error. The V gene is TRBV5-5, the J gene TRBJ2-4, with D tentatively TRBD1 (6 bases). This CDR3 has 15 amino acids. Germline V lookup: CDR1 SGHKS, CDR2 YYEKEE (reference sequence). CDR3 region: CACSYRAGTKNIQYF. The CDR3 DNA reads TGTGCCTGCAGCTACAGGGCAGGCACCAAAAACATTCAGTACTTC.

Regarding this clonotype: This CDR3 fails to terminate in the conserved phenylalanine or tryptophan, so it likely reflects a read error. This chain connects TRBV11-2 to TRBJ2-7; TRBD1 or TRBD2 may be the D gene (5 bases each). V lost 0 bases, J lost 2 bases, and 11 bases lay in between. This CDR3 contains 15 residues. Germline loops: CDR1 SGHAT, CDR2 FQNNGV. The CDR3 spells CASSLDYGTTYEQYL. In DNA form, the CDR3 reads TGTGCCAGCAGCTTAGATTACGGGACGACCTACGAGCAGTACTTA.

For this clonotype: A junction boundary mismatches the germline segment, possibly from a read error. V and J are TRBV11-2 and TRBJ1-6; perhaps TRBD1 as D (5 bases). The CDR3 loop spans 17 amino acids. CDR1 is SGHAT and CDR2 is FQNNGV in the germline V gene. The CDR3: CASSLPPGRDWHSPLHF. CDR3 bases: TGTGCCAGCAGCTTACCCCCGGGTAGGGACTGGCATTCACCCCTCCATTTT.

This clonotype occurred many times. The rearrangement links TRBV7-8 to TRBJ2-3; D remains unclear. CDR3 size: 16 residues. V dropped 1 base and J dropped 5 bases, with 16 bases sitting between them. CDR1 is SGHVS and CDR2 is FQNEAQ in the germline V gene. The CDR3 nucleotides read TGTGCCAGCAGCTTAGGGGCAGGATATTCTCAAGATACGCAGTATTTT. It is translated as CASSLGAGYSQDTQYF.

The sample holds a few counts of this clonotype. The chain links TRBV30 to TRBJ1-1; D is unclear. Germline V lookup: CDR1 GTSNPN, CDR2 SVGIG (reference sequence). CDR3 length: 13 residues. The V and J ends lost 5 bases and 1 base respectively, with 11 bases between them. The CDR3 is CAWEPVRNTEAFF. The CDR3 DNA follows: TGTGCCTGGGAGCCAGTAAGGAACACTGAAGCTTTCTTT. Full variable domain (remainder filled in from reference TRBV30 and TRBJ1-1): SQTIHQWPATLVQPVGSPLSLECTVEGTSNPNLYWYRQAAGRGLQLLFYSVGIGQISSEVPQNLSASRPQDRQFILSSKKLLLSDSGFYLCAWEPVRNTEAFFGQGTRLTVV.

Comment on this clonotype: A read error is possible here, since a much larger clone lies one base away. The chain uses TRBV29-1 and TRBJ2-1; D gene uncertain. This CDR3 region has 10 residues. V was clipped by 4 bases and J by 7 bases, with 5 bases between them. Germline CDR1 SQVTM, CDR2 ANQGSEA. CDR3 protein: CSVVVNEQFF. In nucleotides, the CDR3 is TGCAGCGTTGTGGTAAATGAGCAGTTCTTC.

Details on this clonotype: With a much larger clone just one base away, this may be a read error. The chain combines TRBV6-5 with TRBJ1-5, with D possibly being TRBD1 (6 bases). The CDR3 runs to 16 residues. Germline CDR1 MNHEY, CDR2 SVGAGI. The CDR3 DNA reads TGTGCCAGCAGTCACGGGCCAGGGGAGACCAATCAGTCCCAGCATTTT. Its translation: CASSHGPGETNQSQHF.

With regard to this clonotype: One end of the junction varies from germline; a read error may be responsible. This chain joins TRBV12-3 or TRBV12-4 and TRBJ2-7; D is uncertain. The CDR3 runs 12 residues. DNA for the CDR3: TGTACCAGCAGTTTTGGTATGAACGAGCAGTACTTC. Translation: CTSSFGMNEQYF.

The rearrangement links TRBV5-8 to TRBJ2-3; D may be TRBD2 (5 bases). V shed 5 bases and J shed 1 base, with 17 bases lying between them. The CDR3 contains 16 residues. The V gene's germline CDR1 is SGHTS and CDR2 YDEGEE. DNA of the CDR3: TGTGCCAGCAGTCGTGGGATAACAGCGGGCACAGATACGCAGTATTTT. As protein: CASSRGITAGTDTQYF.

As to this clonotype: One base away lies a much larger clone, so this may be a sequencing read error. The V gene is TRBV6-5, the J gene TRBJ2-7; D is unclear. CDR3 length: 13 residues. Looked up from germline, CDR1 is MNHEY and CDR2 is SVGAGI. CDR3 in DNA: TGTGCCTGCAGTTCACGTGTCCCCTACGAGCAGTACTTC. Its translation: CACSSRVPYEQYF.

The V call is TRBV12-3 or TRBV12-4, the J call TRBJ2-2, with D possibly TRBD2 on 6 matching bases. The CDR3 runs to 15 residues. V was clipped by 3 bases and J by 3 bases, with 11 bases between them. The CDR3 protein is CASSFNGRYTGELFF. CDR3 nucleotides: TGTGCCAGCAGTTTTAACGGGAGATACACCGGGGAGCTGTTTTTT.

About this clonotype: This could be a read error, since a much larger clone is one nucleotide away. The chain links TRBV12-3 or TRBV12-4 to TRBJ2-3; D is uncertain. The CDR3 is 13 amino acids. V lost 5 bases to trimming and J lost 5 bases, with 11 bases between them. The CDR3 reads CASSTRHIDTQYF. As DNA, the CDR3 is TGTGCCAGCAGTACGCGCCACATAGATACGCAGTATTTT.

As to this clonotype: Germline and junction disagree at one end, which may indicate a read error. The chain links TRBV28 to TRBJ2-5; tentative D call: TRBD2 (5 bases). CDR1 MDHEN and CDR2 SYDVKM come from the germline V gene. The CDR3 covers 14 residues. The CDR3 protein is CASSHRGAQGTQYF. CDR3 bases: TGTGCCAGCAGCCACCGGGGAGCGCAAGGGACCCAGTACTTC.

The V gene is TRBV12-3 or TRBV12-4, the J gene TRBJ1-4; a weak D match, TRBD1 (6 bases). Trimming took 8 bases from V and 6 from J, leaving 16 bases between them. This CDR3 region has 14 residues. The CDR3 sequence is CASGNANRDEKLFF. CDR3 sequence (DNA): TGTGCCAGCGGGAACGCAAACAGGGATGAAAAACTGTTTTTT.

This clonotype has at least ten counts. The junction shows a germline mismatch at one end, possibly a read error. The V call is TRBV6-1, the J call TRBJ2-7, with a possible D match to TRBD1 (6 bases). This CDR3 region has 13 residues. The V gene's germline CDR1 is MNHNS and CDR2 SASEGT. CDR3 nucleotide sequence: TGTGCCAGCAGTGAACAGGGGACACCTCTGGAGGACTTC. Translation gives CASSEQGTPLEDF.

This clonotype was detected a few times. The rearrangement links TRBV7-8 to TRBJ2-1; 7 positions match TRBD1. After removal of 4 bases from V and 5 bases from J, the junction contained 8 bases not matched to a gene. The CDR3 is made up of 15 amino acids. CDR1 is SGHVS and CDR2 is FQNEAQ in the germline V gene. DNA for the CDR3: TGTGCCAGCAGCTCCCGCCGGGACAGAGACAATGAGCAGTTCTTC. Its translation: CASSSRRDRDNEQFF. Drawing the rest from reference TRBV7-8 and TRBJ2-1, the complete variable domain is GAGVSQSPRYKVAKRGQDVALRCDPISGHVSLFWYQQALGQGPEFLTYFQNEAQLDKSGLPSDRFFAERPEGSVSTLKIQRTQQEDSAVYLCASSSRRDRDNEQFFGPGTRLTVL.

About this clonotype: The junction shows a germline mismatch at one end, possibly a read error. The CDR3 sequence: CASSYGLAGELLF. CDR3 DNA: TGTGCCAGCAGTTACGGTCTGGCCGGGGAGCTGCTTTTT. The chain couples TRBV6-2 or TRBV6-3 to TRBJ2-2, with D tentatively TRBD2 (5 bases). The CDR3 is 13 amino acids. Germline V lookup: CDR1 MNHEY, CDR2 SVGEGT.

The chain has TRBV6-2 or TRBV6-3 and TRBJ2-2; D is unresolved. The CDR3 has 13 residues. CDR1 and CDR2 (germline): MNHEY, SVGEGT. Deletions cut 6 bases from V and 5 bases from J, with 10 bases between. CDR3 loop: CASSFSETGELFF. The CDR3 DNA is TGTGCCAGCAGCTTCTCGGAGACCGGGGAGCTGTTTTTT.

As to this clonotype: A much larger clonotype is one base distant, so this may be a read error. This chain uses TRBV4-3 with TRBJ2-7; 9 nucleotides agree with TRBD1. J was trimmed by 0 bases and V by 2 bases; bases with no gene match: 5. Germline CDR1 LGHNA, CDR2 YSLEER. The CDR3 is 16 amino acids. The CDR3 nucleotides are TGCGCCAGCAGCCAACAAACGGGACAGGGCTCCTACGAGCAGTACTTC. Translated: CASSQQTGQGSYEQYF.